Listed here are 24 T cell receptor beta chains from one sample, sequenced in a study of blood T cell repertoires in COVID-19. Only in-frame clones appear in the TCRdb table, and some are missing; sequencing was by immunoSEQ multiplex PCR. The data contain about 170,000 clones, around four fifths of them singletons. Input material: PBMCs or T cells enriched from blood (not recorded which). The receptors shown here come from a woman in her forties or fifties who had recovered from COVID-19.

This clone was observed a handful of times. This chain connects TRBV18 to TRBJ2-7, with 14 bases lining up with TRBD2. CDR1 is KGHSH, CDR2 LQKENI, per germline. The length of the CDR3 is 17 residues. J lost 3 bases, V lost 3 bases, and 7 bases had no gene match. The CDR3 is CASSPGTSGSVNYEQYV. Here the CDR3 DNA reads TGTGCCAGCTCACCCGGGACTAGCGGGAGTGTGAACTACGAGCAGTACGTC.

The chain links TRBV7-2 to TRBJ2-5; TRBD1 matches 7 bases. Trimming took 5 bases from V and 4 from J; bases not matched to a gene: 10. CDR3 size: 15 residues. Per the germline V gene, CDR1 is SGHTA and CDR2 is FQGNSA. The DNA for the CDR3 is TGTGCCAGCAGCCAACAGGGGAATGAGCGAGAGACCCAGTACTTC. It encodes CASSQQGNERETQYF. The variable domain in full, with the rest retrieved from reference TRBV7-2 and TRBJ2-5, is GAGVSQSPSNKVTEKGKDVELRCDPISGHTALYWYRQSLGQGLEFLIYFQGNSAPDKSGLPSDRFSAERTGGSVSTLTIQRTQQEDSAVYLCASSQQGNERETQYFGPGTRLLVL.

This chain joins TRBV4-1 and TRBJ1-4, with a possible D match to TRBD1 (5 bases). V lost 5 bases and J 8 bases, leaving 15 bases between the germline ends. Looked up from germline, CDR1 is MGHRA and CDR2 is YSYEKL. CDR3 size: 14 residues. CDR3 sequence reads: CASSWGGEDEKLFF. DNA for the CDR3: TGCGCCAGCAGCTGGGGAGGGGAGGACGAAAAACTGTTTTTT.

The V call is TRBV5-1, the J call TRBJ2-1; 11 bases fit TRBD2. J lost 10 bases, V lost 2 bases, and 8 bases had no gene match. The length of the CDR3 is 15 residues. Per the germline V gene, CDR1 is SGHRS and CDR2 is YFSETQ. The CDR3 DNA follows: TGCGCCAGCAGCTTATCACTAGCGGGAGCCGCAGAGCAGTTCTTC. This translates into CASSLSLAGAAEQFF.

Regarding this clone: Different DNA sequences within this sample yield the same CDR3. This chain connects TRBV3-1 (or the pseudogene TRBV3-2) to TRBJ1-2; TRBD1 aligns across 12 bases. The CDR3 sequence is 14 residues long. Trimming removed 4 bases from V and 7 bases from J; junction bases left unmatched: 4. Germline V lookup: CDR1 LGHDT, CDR2 YNNKEL (reference sequence). The CDR3 loop reads CASSPGQGAGGYTF. The CDR3 DNA is TGTGCCAGCAGCCCGGGACAGGGGGCGGGTGGCTACACCTTC.

The J gene is TRBJ2-1, the V gene TRBV11-2, with 9 nucleotides matching TRBD1. The germline V gene encodes CDR1 SGHAT and CDR2 FQNNGV. Trimming at V came to 3 bases and at J to 7 bases, leaving 7 bases not matched to a gene. CDR3 length: 15 amino acids. CDR3 DNA sequence: TGTGCCAGCAGCTTCATCTCTGGGACAGGGAATGAGCAGTTCTTC. Residues: CASSFISGTGNEQFF.

The chain has TRBV19 and TRBJ1-1; D may be TRBD1 (6 bases). The CDR3 sequence is 20 residues long. In germline, CDR1 is LNHDA, CDR2 SQIVND (reference sequence). The V and J ends lost 2 bases and 0 bases respectively, with 25 bases between them. This chain's CDR3 is CASSISPQKTGFGMNTEAFF. CDR3 in DNA: TGTGCCAGTAGTATAAGTCCCCAAAAAACAGGGTTCGGAATGAACACTGAAGCTTTCTTT.

This chain connects TRBV5-1 to TRBJ2-1, with TRBD2 identical over 9 bases. V lost 4 bases to trimming and J lost 2 bases; unmatched junction nucleotides: 4. Germline loops: CDR1 SGHRS, CDR2 YFSETQ. The CDR3 runs to 15 residues. The CDR3 loop reads CASSLGTSPYNEQFF. CDR3 DNA sequence: TGCGCCAGCAGCCTCGGGACTAGCCCCTACAATGAGCAGTTCTTC. Combining the CDR3 with reference TRBV5-1 and TRBJ2-1 gives the whole variable domain KAGVTQTPRYLIKTRGQQVTLSCSPISGHRSVSWYQQTPGQGLQFLFEYFSETQRNKGNFPGRFSGRQFSNSRSEMNVSTLELGDSALYLCASSLGTSPYNEQFFGPGTRLTVL.

The chain recombines TRBV11-3 with TRBJ2-1; no definite D call. The germline V gene has CDR1 SGHNT and CDR2 YENEEA. CDR3 length: 16 residues. The V end was cut by 5 bases, the J end by 0 bases, with 14 bases between. CDR3 bases: TGTGCCAGCAGCACTCAGCGCCATAACTCCTACAATGAGCAGTTCTTC. This codes for CASSTQRHNSYNEQFF.

This clone has ten or more counts. This chain joins TRBV6-1 and TRBJ1-1, with D unclear. CDR1 is MNHNS and CDR2 is SASEGT in the germline V gene. The V and J ends lost 0 bases and 5 bases respectively, with 13 bases between them. The length of the CDR3 is 15 residues. In DNA form, the CDR3 reads TGTGCCAGCAGTGAAGCGGAGGGAAGATGGACTGAAGCTTTCTTT. It encodes CASSEAEGRWTEAFF.

The rearrangement joins TRBV4-1 to TRBJ2-5; D is perhaps TRBD1 (6 bases). Trimming removed 2 bases at V and 2 bases at J, with 9 bases between. The length of the CDR3 is 14 residues. The germline V gene encodes CDR1 MGHRA and CDR2 YSYEKL. CDR3 residues: CASSQIGGQETQYF. In DNA, the CDR3 is TGCGCCAGCAGCCAAATAGGGGGACAAGAGACCCAGTACTTC.

The genes are TRBV29-1 and TRBJ1-2, with 7 bases lining up with TRBD1. V lost 4 bases to trimming and J lost 4 bases; unmatched junction nucleotides: 6. CDR1 and CDR2 from the germline V gene are SQVTM and ANQGSEA. The CDR3 loop spans 13 amino acids. CDR3 DNA: TGCAGCGTTGGAGAGGGGGCCTTCTATGGCTACACCTTC. Its translation: CSVGEGAFYGYTF. Based on the CDR3 plus reference TRBV29-1 and TRBJ1-2, the full variable domain is SAVISQKPSRDICQRGTSLTIQCQVDSQVTMMFWYRQQPGQSLTLIATANQGSEATYESGFVIDKFPISRPNLTFSTLTVSNMSPEDSSIYLCSVGEGAFYGYTFGSGTRLTVV.

The chain has TRBV5-1 and TRBJ2-1, with D possibly being TRBD1 (5 bases). Germline values: CDR1 SGHRS, CDR2 YFSETQ. This CDR3 contains 15 residues. The V end lost 1 base, the J end lost 5 bases, and 13 bases lay between the germline ends. DNA of the CDR3: TGCGCCAGCAGCTTGCAGGGCTACGGACACAATGAGCAGTTCTTC. This translates into CASSLQGYGHNEQFF. Supplemented by reference TRBV5-1 and TRBJ2-1, the full variable domain reads KAGVTQTPRYLIKTRGQQVTLSCSPISGHRSVSWYQQTPGQGLQFLFEYFSETQRNKGNFPGRFSGRQFSNSRSEMNVSTLELGDSALYLCASSLQGYGHNEQFFGPGTRLTVL.

The chain has TRBV9 and TRBJ1-5; D is undetermined. This CDR3 comprises 14 residues. The V gene lost 4 bases and the J gene lost 4 bases, with 12 bases spanning the gap. Germline CDR1 is SGDLS and CDR2 is YYNGEE. This CDR3 reads CASSPNQVNQPQHF. CDR3 bases: TGTGCCAGCAGCCCTAACCAGGTAAATCAGCCCCAGCATTTT.

The V gene is TRBV24-1, the J gene TRBJ1-6, with 9 bases aligning to TRBD1. This CDR3 comprises 15 residues. Germline-derived CDR1 and CDR2 are KGHDR and SFDVKD. After removal of 4 bases from V and 10 bases from J, the junction contained 7 bases not matched to a gene. CDR3 amino acids: CATSESQGAKSPLHF. CDR3 DNA sequence: TGTGCCACCAGTGAGTCACAGGGGGCGAAGTCACCCCTCCACTTT.

The rearrangement links TRBV7-2 to TRBJ2-2; 9 positions agree with TRBD1. Germline CDR1 is SGHTA and CDR2 is FQGNSA. The CDR3 runs to 14 residues. J gave up 6 bases and V 5 bases, and 4 bases lay outside the gene matches. The chain's CDR3 is CASSHGQGSGELFF. The CDR3 DNA reads as TGTGCCAGCAGCCATGGACAGGGGTCCGGGGAGCTGTTTTTT.

The V call is TRBV6-5, the J call TRBJ1-5, with D unclear. This CDR3 has 14 amino acids. With 7 bases removed from V and 0 bases from J, the gap between germline ends came to 10 bases. In germline, CDR1 is MNHEY, CDR2 SVGAGI. CDR3 region: CASMLRDSNQPQHF. The CDR3, as DNA: TGTGCCAGCATGCTCCGGGATAGCAATCAGCCCCAGCATTTT.

This sequence joins TRBV28 and TRBJ1-1; D uncertain. CDR3 length: 12 amino acids. Germline CDR1 reads MDHEN; CDR2 reads SYDVKM. V lost 10 bases and J lost 0, with 9 bases in between. CDR3 DNA: TGTGCCACCGGTGTGATGAACACTGAAGCTTTCTTT. This encodes CATGVMNTEAFF. The complete variable domain, with remaining parts taken from reference TRBV28 and TRBJ1-1, reads DVKVTQSSRYLVKRTGEKVFLECVQDMDHENMFWYRQDPGLGLRLIYFSYDVKMKEKGDIPEGYSVSREKKERFSLILESASTNQTSMYLCATGVMNTEAFFGQGTRLTVV.

The chain uses TRBV5-6 and TRBJ1-5; 9 positions agree with TRBD1. Germline V CDR1 and CDR2: SGHDT, YYEEEE. Trimming cost V 4 bases and J 2 bases; bases outside gene matches: 7. The CDR3 runs 16 residues. This CDR3 is CASSANRGLGNQPQHF. DNA of the CDR3: TGTGCCAGCAGCGCCAACAGGGGGCTGGGCAATCAGCCCCAGCATTTT. Full variable domain (remainder filled in from reference TRBV5-6 and TRBJ1-5): DAGVTQSPTHLIKTRGQQVTLRCSPKSGHDTVSWYQQALGQGPQFIFQYYEEEERQRGNFPDRFSGHQFPNYSSELNVNALLLGDSALYLCASSANRGLGNQPQHFGDGTRLSIL.

J is TRBJ1-3 and V is TRBV30; D is undetermined. CDR3 length equals 12 residues. V shed 3 bases and J shed 7 bases, with 10 bases lying between them. Germline V gene sequence: CDR1 GTSNPN, CDR2 SVGIG (reference sequence). As DNA, the CDR3 is TGTGCCTGGAGGGCGGCACGGAACACCATATATTTT. This sequence encodes CAWRAARNTIYF.

The J gene is TRBJ2-1, the V gene TRBV20-1; weak D call: TRBD2 (7 bases). Germline values: CDR1 DFQATT, CDR2 SNEGSKA (reference sequence). V was trimmed by 3 bases and J by 2 bases, leaving 14 bases between them. The CDR3 sequence is 15 residues long. The CDR3 nucleotides are TGCAGTGCTAGTTTGGGGGGGGCAACCTACAATGAGCAGTTCTTC. This codes for CSASLGGATYNEQFF.

The rearrangement uses TRBV12-3 or TRBV12-4 and TRBJ1-5; D not resolved. V was shortened by 3 bases and J by 11 bases, with 11 bases between the two germline ends. The CDR3 has 12 residues. CDR3 amino acids: CASSLSGLAQHF. The CDR3 DNA is TGTGCCAGCAGTTTGAGCGGGTTAGCCCAGCATTTT.

This chain joins TRBV19 and TRBJ2-1, with D possibly matching TRBD1 (5 bases). V gave up 3 bases and J gave up 1 base, with 7 bases separating them. The length of the CDR3 is 14 residues. Germline CDR1 and CDR2: LNHDA and SQIVND (reference sequence). The CDR3 here is CASSMGQSYNEQFF. DNA for the CDR3: TGTGCCAGTAGTATGGGGCAGTCCTACAATGAGCAGTTCTTC. The entire variable domain, with the rest obtained from reference TRBV19 and TRBJ2-1, is as follows: DGGITQSPKYLFRKEGQNVTLSCEQNLNHDAMYWYRQDPGQGLRLIYYSQIVNDFQKGDIAEGYSVSREKKESFPLTVTSAQKNPTAFYLCASSMGQSYNEQFFGPGTRLTVL.

The chain employs TRBV5-4 and TRBJ2-1; 9 bases are a match to TRBD1. The junction had 5 bases not matched to a gene; V was cut back by 3 bases and J by 4 bases. Germline CDR1 reads SGHNT; CDR2 reads YYREEE (reference sequence). CDR3 length: 15 amino acids. The CDR3 protein is CASSYWTGEYNEQFF. CDR3 bases: TGTGCCAGCAGCTATTGGACAGGGGAGTACAATGAGCAGTTCTTC.